These T cell receptor beta chains were read from a single sample in a study of tumor-infiltrating lymphocytes in glioblastoma multiforme. TCRdb reprocessed the multiplex PCR reads via MiXCR and lists one record per CDR3 protein. The sample has approximately 20,000 distinct CDR3 sequences, 65% to 80% seen once. The sequenced sample was peripheral blood. The receptor source for this set is a male donor with glioblastoma. Both conserved end residues are part of each CDR3. A D gene is named only where the DNA matches it firmly. Clone size appears in some rows only: once, few, many, or a class for an expanded clone.

clone size: .; J gene: TRBJ2-5; CDR3 length: 16; D gene: .; V gene: TRBV11-2; CDR3 DNA: TGTGCCAGCAGCATACTCCAGGACAGTCTCAAAGGGACCCAGCACTTC; CDR3 protein: CASSILQDSLKGTQHF
clone size: .; J gene: TRBJ2-7; CDR3 length: 15; D gene: .; V gene: TRBV20-1; CDR3 DNA: TGCAGTGCTTCCCCGGGACCAACGGGAGTGGATGAGCAGTACTTC; CDR3 protein: CSASPGPTGVDEQYF
clone size: .; J gene: TRBJ1-4; CDR3 length: 14; D gene: .; V gene: TRBV20-1; CDR3 DNA: TGCAGTGCCAGGAGGGTAGGACCTAATGAAAAACTGTCTTTT; CDR3 protein: CSARRVGPNEKLSF
clone size: .; J gene: TRBJ2-7; CDR3 length: 17; D gene: .; V gene: TRBV6-2/TRBV6-3; CDR3 DNA: TGTGCAAGCAGTTACCCTCCGGTTTGGCGGAGCTCCTATGAGCAGTACTTC; CDR3 protein: CASSYPPVWRSSYEQYF
clone size: .; J gene: TRBJ1-2; CDR3 length: 14; D gene: .; V gene: TRBV14; CDR3 DNA: TGTGCCAGCAGCCAAGTGACAGGCCGGATTGGCTACACCTTC; CDR3 protein: CASSQVTGRIGYTF
clone size: .; J gene: TRBJ2-2; CDR3 length: 14; D gene: .; V gene: TRBV29-1; CDR3 DNA: TGCAGCGTTGAAAGTAGGACTAACACCGGGGAGCTGTTTTTT; CDR3 protein: CSVESRTNTGELFF
clone size: many; J gene: TRBJ1-2; CDR3 length: 13; D gene: .; V gene: TRBV7-9; CDR3 DNA: TGTGCCAGCAGCTTAGAACGGATCAATGGCTACACCTTC; CDR3 protein: CASSLERINGYTF
clone size: .; J gene: TRBJ1-1; CDR3 length: 12; D gene: .; V gene: TRBV29-1; CDR3 DNA: TGCAGCTTTGGGCAGATGAACTCTGAAGCTTTCTTT; CDR3 protein: CSFGQMNSEAFF
clone size: .; J gene: TRBJ2-2; CDR3 length: 15; D gene: TRBD1; V gene: TRBV5-1; CDR3 DNA: TGCGCCAGCAGCTACCAGACAGGGAGCACCGGGGAGCTGTTTTTT; CDR3 protein: CASSYQTGSTGELFF
clone size: .; J gene: TRBJ2-6; CDR3 length: 18; D gene: .; V gene: TRBV11-2; CDR3 DNA: TGTGCCAGCAGCCGCCGGCTGGGCCCGATCTATGTGGCCAACGTCCTGACTTTC; CDR3 protein: CASSRRLGPIYVANVLTF
clone size: .; J gene: TRBJ2-1; CDR3 length: 15; D gene: .; V gene: TRBV21-1; CDR3 DNA: TGTGCCAGCAGCAAAGGACACACGGAGGGCGATGAGCAGTTCTTC; CDR3 protein: CASSKGHTEGDEQFF
clone size: large; J gene: TRBJ2-7; CDR3 length: 14; D gene: .; V gene: TRBV11-2; CDR3 DNA: TGTGCCAGCAGCTTAGTTCCCGTATCCTACGAGCAGTACTTC; CDR3 protein: CASSLVPVSYEQYF
clone size: .; J gene: TRBJ2-1; CDR3 length: 13; D gene: .; V gene: TRBV12-3/TRBV12-4; CDR3 DNA: TGTGCCAGCGCTAGAGGAATCTACACTGAGGAGTTCTTC; CDR3 protein: CASARGIYTEEFF
clone size: many; J gene: TRBJ2-6; CDR3 length: 16; D gene: TRBD1; V gene: TRBV6-5; CDR3 DNA: TGTGCCAGCAGCGGGACAGTACTCTCTGGGGCCAACGTCCTGACTTTC; CDR3 protein: CASSGTVLSGANVLTF
clone size: once; J gene: TRBJ1-6; CDR3 length: 15; D gene: .; V gene: TRBV10-3; CDR3 DNA: TGTGCCATCAGCTCGTCCGGGGGTTGGGGTTCACCCCTCCACTTT; CDR3 protein: CAISSSGGWGSPLHF
clone size: .; J gene: TRBJ1-2; CDR3 length: 16; D gene: TRBD1; V gene: TRBV11-2; CDR3 DNA: TGTGCCAGCAGCCCCCTGAAGGGACAGGGCGTTGGTGGCTACACCTTC; CDR3 protein: CASSPLKGQGVGGYTF
clone size: .; J gene: TRBJ2-2; CDR3 length: 20; D gene: TRBD2; V gene: TRBV11-2; CDR3 DNA: TGTGGCAGTACCTCCTCATTCGGCCAACGGCTAGCGGTAAACACCGGGGAGCTGTTTTTT; CDR3 protein: CGSTSSFGQRLAVNTGELFF
clone size: .; J gene: TRBJ2-5; CDR3 length: 15; D gene: TRBD1; V gene: TRBV11-3; CDR3 DNA: TGTGCCAGCGGCTTAGGAGAGGGGGCGCGAGAGACCCAGCACTTC; CDR3 protein: CASGLGEGARETQHF
clone size: .; J gene: TRBJ2-1; CDR3 length: 15; D gene: TRBD2; V gene: TRBV18; CDR3 DNA: TGTGCCAGCTCACCCGGACTAGACTCCTCTGATGAGCAGTTCTTC; CDR3 protein: CASSPGLDSSDEQFF
clone size: .; J gene: TRBJ2-1; CDR3 length: 14; D gene: TRBD1; V gene: TRBV11-2; CDR3 DNA: TGTGCCAGCAGCTTAGAGGCAGGGGGCTATGAGCAGTTCTTC; CDR3 protein: CASSLEAGGYEQFF
clone size: .; J gene: TRBJ2-7; CDR3 length: 13; D gene: .; V gene: TRBV12-3/TRBV12-4; CDR3 DNA: TGTGCCAGCAGCCTCAATTTAGACTACGAGCAGTACTTC; CDR3 protein: CASSLNLDYEQYF
clone size: .; J gene: TRBJ2-3; CDR3 length: 18; D gene: TRBD2; V gene: TRBV11-2; CDR3 DNA: TGTGCCAGCAGCCGAAGTGGACTAGCGGGAGTTCCGGGAGATACGCAGTATTTT; CDR3 protein: CASSRSGLAGVPGDTQYF
clone size: .; J gene: TRBJ2-7; CDR3 length: 18; D gene: .; V gene: TRBV20-1; CDR3 DNA: TGCAGTGCTAGAGCCCCGGGAGGAGGGGGCACCCTCCCCTACGAGCAGTACTTC; CDR3 protein: CSARAPGGGGTLPYEQYF
clone size: .; J gene: TRBJ1-1; CDR3 length: 14; D gene: .; V gene: TRBV5-5; CDR3 DNA: TGTGCCAGCACCATGGTACAGTCGAACACTGAAGCTTTCTTT; CDR3 protein: CASTMVQSNTEAFF
clone size: .; J gene: TRBJ2-1; CDR3 length: 14; D gene: .; V gene: TRBV11-2; CDR3 DNA: TGTGCCAGCAGCCCCGGAAGCCCGATTAGGGAGCAGCTCTTC; CDR3 protein: CASSPGSPIREQLF
clone size: .; J gene: TRBJ2-3; CDR3 length: 13; D gene: TRBD1; V gene: TRBV29-1; CDR3 DNA: TGCAGCGTTGAAGGGACAGGGAGGCATACGCAGTATTTT; CDR3 protein: CSVEGTGRHTQYF
clone size: .; J gene: TRBJ2-7; CDR3 length: 15; D gene: .; V gene: TRBV7-6; CDR3 DNA: TGTGCCAGCAGCTTAGGGGCTACAGGGTCGGGCGAGCAGTACTTC; CDR3 protein: CASSLGATGSGEQYF
clone size: .; J gene: TRBJ1-1; CDR3 length: 12; D gene: .; V gene: TRBV6-1; CDR3 DNA: TGTGCCAGCGAGCGGATGAACACTGAAGCTTTCTTT; CDR3 protein: CASERMNTEAFF
clone size: large; J gene: TRBJ1-1; CDR3 length: 14; D gene: TRBD1; V gene: TRBV11-2; CDR3 DNA: TGTGCCAGCAGCTTTCGGACAGGGAACACTGAAGCTTTCTTT; CDR3 protein: CASSFRTGNTEAFF
clone size: .; J gene: TRBJ2-2; CDR3 length: 12; D gene: .; V gene: TRBV29-1; CDR3 DNA: TGCCACGTTGGCGGTCGAACCGGGGAGCTGTTTTTT; CDR3 protein: CHVGGRTGELFF
clone size: .; J gene: TRBJ2-7; CDR3 length: 14; D gene: TRBD1; V gene: TRBV5-1; CDR3 DNA: TGCGCCAGCAGCGCGGGACAGGGTCCCTACGAGCGGTACTTC; CDR3 protein: CASSAGQGPYERYF
clone size: few; J gene: TRBJ1-6; CDR3 length: 15; D gene: TRBD1; V gene: TRBV20-1; CDR3 DNA: TGCAGTGCTAGAGCGCGGGGACAGGGCGATTCACCCCTCCACTTT; CDR3 protein: CSARARGQGDSPLHF
clone size: .; J gene: TRBJ2-2; CDR3 length: 13; D gene: .; V gene: TRBV4-1; CDR3 DNA: TGCGCCAGCAGCCAACGTACGGCCGGGGAGCTGTTTTTT; CDR3 protein: CASSQRTAGELFF
clone size: .; J gene: TRBJ1-1; CDR3 length: 14; D gene: .; V gene: TRBV11-2; CDR3 DNA: TGTGCAAGCAGCTTATGGGGACGCATGGGCCTACCGATCTTT; CDR3 protein: CASSLWGRMGLPIF
clone size: many; J gene: TRBJ2-7; CDR3 length: 14; D gene: .; V gene: TRBV5-4; CDR3 DNA: TGTGCCAGCAGCCTTAAATTAGGCTCCTACGAGCAGTACTTC; CDR3 protein: CASSLKLGSYEQYF
clone size: .; J gene: TRBJ2-1; CDR3 length: 14; D gene: .; V gene: TRBV29-1; CDR3 DNA: TGCAGCGGTCGGAGGGGGAAAGGCAACGATGAGCAGTTCTTC; CDR3 protein: CSGRRGKGNDEQFF
clone size: once; J gene: TRBJ2-5; CDR3 length: 15; D gene: .; V gene: TRBV11-1; CDR3 DNA: TGTGCCAGCAGCTTAGATATCCCGGGCTGGGAGACCCAGTACTTC; CDR3 protein: CASSLDIPGWETQYF
clone size: .; J gene: TRBJ2-7; CDR3 length: 16; D gene: .; V gene: TRBV5-1; CDR3 DNA: TGCGCCAGCAGCTTGGGGGTCGGAGGGGGCTTGGGCGGGCATTACTTC; CDR3 protein: CASSLGVGGGLGGHYF
clone size: many; J gene: TRBJ1-1; CDR3 length: 14; D gene: .; V gene: TRBV7-9; CDR3 DNA: TGTGCCAGCAGCTCTACCCTCGGGGTCACTGAAGCTTTCTTT; CDR3 protein: CASSSTLGVTEAFF
clone size: once; J gene: TRBJ2-7; CDR3 length: 14; D gene: TRBD2; V gene: TRBV11-2; CDR3 DNA: TGTGCCAGCGGATTAGCGGGAGGTACCTACGAGCAGTACTTC; CDR3 protein: CASGLAGGTYEQYF
clone size: many; J gene: TRBJ2-1; CDR3 length: 15; D gene: TRBD2; V gene: TRBV11-2; CDR3 DNA: TGTGCCAGCAGCTTCCCAGGACTAGCGGTTAATGAGCAGTTCTTC; CDR3 protein: CASSFPGLAVNEQFF
clone size: .; J gene: TRBJ2-3; CDR3 length: 15; D gene: .; V gene: TRBV11-3; CDR3 DNA: TGTGCCAGCAGCCAGGGGCGGGCGCCTACAGATGCTCAGTATTTT; CDR3 protein: CASSQGRAPTDAQYF